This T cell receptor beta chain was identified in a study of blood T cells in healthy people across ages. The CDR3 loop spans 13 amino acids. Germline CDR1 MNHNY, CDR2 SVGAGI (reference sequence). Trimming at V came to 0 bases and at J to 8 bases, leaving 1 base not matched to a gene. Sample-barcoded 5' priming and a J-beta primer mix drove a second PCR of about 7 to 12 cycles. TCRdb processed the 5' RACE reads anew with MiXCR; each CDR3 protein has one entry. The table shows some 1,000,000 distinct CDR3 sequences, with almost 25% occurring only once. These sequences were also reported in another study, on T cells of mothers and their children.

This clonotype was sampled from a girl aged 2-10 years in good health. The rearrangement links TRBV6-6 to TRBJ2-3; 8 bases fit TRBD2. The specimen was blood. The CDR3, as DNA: TGTGCCAGCAGTTACTCTCTAGCGGGTACGCAGTATTTT. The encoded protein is CASSYSLAGTQYF.